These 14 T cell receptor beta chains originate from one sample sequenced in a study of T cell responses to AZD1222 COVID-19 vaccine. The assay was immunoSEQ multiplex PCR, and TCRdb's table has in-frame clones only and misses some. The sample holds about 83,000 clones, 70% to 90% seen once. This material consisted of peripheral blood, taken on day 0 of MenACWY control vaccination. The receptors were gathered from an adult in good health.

The CDR3 DNA is TGTGCCAGCAGTTCAGCACACGCGAACACTGAAGCTTTCTTT. It encodes CASSSAHANTEAFF. V and J are TRBV28 and TRBJ1-1, with D hard to call. Trimming cost V 4 bases and J 1 base, with 10 bases left between them. The CDR3 extends over 14 amino acids. Germline V CDR1 and CDR2: MDHEN, SYDVKM.

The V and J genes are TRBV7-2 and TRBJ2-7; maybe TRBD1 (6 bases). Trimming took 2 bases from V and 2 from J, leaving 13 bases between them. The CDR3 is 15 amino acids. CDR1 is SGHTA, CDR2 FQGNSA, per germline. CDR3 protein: CASSLYRERTYEQYF. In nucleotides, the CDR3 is TGTGCCAGCAGCTTATACAGGGAAAGGACCTACGAGCAGTACTTC.

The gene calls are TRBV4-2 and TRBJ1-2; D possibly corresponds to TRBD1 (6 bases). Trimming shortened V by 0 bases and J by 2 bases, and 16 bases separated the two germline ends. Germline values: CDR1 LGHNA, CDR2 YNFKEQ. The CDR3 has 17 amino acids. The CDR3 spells CASSQESVGTGNYGYTF. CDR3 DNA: TGTGCCAGCAGCCAAGAAAGTGTCGGAACAGGGAACTATGGCTACACCTTC.

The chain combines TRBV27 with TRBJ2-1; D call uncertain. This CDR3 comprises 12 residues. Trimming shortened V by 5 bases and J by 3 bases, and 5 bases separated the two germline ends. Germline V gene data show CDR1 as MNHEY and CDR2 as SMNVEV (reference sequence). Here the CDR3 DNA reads TGTGCCAGCAGTAGGGACTACAATGAGCAGTTCTTC. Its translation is CASSRDYNEQFF.

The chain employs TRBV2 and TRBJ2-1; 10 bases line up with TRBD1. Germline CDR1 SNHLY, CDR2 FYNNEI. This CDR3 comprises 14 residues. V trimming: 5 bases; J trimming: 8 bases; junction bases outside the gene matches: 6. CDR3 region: CASSPDRGVDEQFF. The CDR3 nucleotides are TGTGCCAGCAGTCCGGACAGGGGGGTCGATGAGCAGTTCTTC.

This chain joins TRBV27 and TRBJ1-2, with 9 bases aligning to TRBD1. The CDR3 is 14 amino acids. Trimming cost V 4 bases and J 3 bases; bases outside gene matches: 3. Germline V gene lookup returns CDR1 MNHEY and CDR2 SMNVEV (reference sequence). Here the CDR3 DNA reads TGTGCCAGCAGTTCGACAGGGGGGGACTATGGCTACACCTTC. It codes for CASSSTGGDYGYTF.

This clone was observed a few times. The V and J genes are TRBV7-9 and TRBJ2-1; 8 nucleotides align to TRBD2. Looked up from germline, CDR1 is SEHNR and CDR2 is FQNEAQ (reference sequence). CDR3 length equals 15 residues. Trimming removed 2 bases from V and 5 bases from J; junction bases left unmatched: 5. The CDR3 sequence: CASSLRLASHNEQFF. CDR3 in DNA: TGTGCCAGCAGCTTAAGACTAGCGTCACACAATGAGCAGTTCTTC.

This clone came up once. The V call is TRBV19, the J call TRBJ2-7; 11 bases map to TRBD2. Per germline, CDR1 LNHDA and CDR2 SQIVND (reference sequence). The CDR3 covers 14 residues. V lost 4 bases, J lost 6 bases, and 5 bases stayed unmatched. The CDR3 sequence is CASSTRLAGREQYF. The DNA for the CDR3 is TGTGCCAGTAGTACAAGACTAGCGGGGCGCGAGCAGTACTTC.

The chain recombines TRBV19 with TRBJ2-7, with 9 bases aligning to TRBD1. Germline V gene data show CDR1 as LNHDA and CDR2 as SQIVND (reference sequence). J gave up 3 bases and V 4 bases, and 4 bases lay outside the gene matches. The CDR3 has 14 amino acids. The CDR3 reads CASSRDRELYEQYF. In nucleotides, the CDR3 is TGTGCCAGTAGTAGGGACAGGGAGCTCTACGAGCAGTACTTC.

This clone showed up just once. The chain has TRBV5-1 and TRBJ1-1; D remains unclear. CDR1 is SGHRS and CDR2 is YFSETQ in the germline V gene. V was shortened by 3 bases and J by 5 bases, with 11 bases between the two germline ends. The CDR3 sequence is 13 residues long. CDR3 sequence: CASSWTGVTEAFF. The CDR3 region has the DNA TGCGCCAGCAGCTGGACCGGGGTAACTGAAGCTTTCTTT.

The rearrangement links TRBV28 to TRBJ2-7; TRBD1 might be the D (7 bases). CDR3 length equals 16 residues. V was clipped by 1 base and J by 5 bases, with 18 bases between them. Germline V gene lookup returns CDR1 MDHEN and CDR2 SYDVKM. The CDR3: CASSLLGSGGLHEQYF. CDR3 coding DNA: TGTGCCAGCAGTTTATTGGGGTCAGGGGGGTTGCACGAGCAGTACTTC. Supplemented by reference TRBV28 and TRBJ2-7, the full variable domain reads DVKVTQSSRYLVKRTGEKVFLECVQDMDHENMFWYRQDPGLGLRLIYFSYDVKMKEKGDIPEGYSVSREKKERFSLILESASTNQTSMYLCASSLLGSGGLHEQYFGPGTRLTVT.

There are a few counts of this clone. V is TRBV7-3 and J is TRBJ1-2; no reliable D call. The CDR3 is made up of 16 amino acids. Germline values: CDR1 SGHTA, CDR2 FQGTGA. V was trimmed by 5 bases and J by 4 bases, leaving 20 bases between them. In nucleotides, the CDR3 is TGTGCCAGCAGCACCAACCCCGGAAAAGGAACCTATGGCTACACCTTC. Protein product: CASSTNPGKGTYGYTF.

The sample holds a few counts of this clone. CDR3 coding DNA: TGTGCCAGGCCCAAGGGGTCGGATAATTCACCCCTCCACTTT. Amino acids: CARPKGSDNSPLHF. The V and J genes are TRBV28 and TRBJ1-6, with D possibly being TRBD1 (5 bases). Between the trimmed V and J ends, which lost 9 bases and 5 bases, there was a span of 14 bases. The germline V gene encodes CDR1 MDHEN and CDR2 SYDVKM. The CDR3 extends over 14 amino acids.

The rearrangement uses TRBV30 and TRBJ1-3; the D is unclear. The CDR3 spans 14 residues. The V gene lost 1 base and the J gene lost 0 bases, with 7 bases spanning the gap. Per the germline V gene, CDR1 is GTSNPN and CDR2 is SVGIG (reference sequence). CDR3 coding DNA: TGTGCCTGGAGTGGACTTACCTCTGGAAACACCATATATTTT. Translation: CAWSGLTSGNTIYF.